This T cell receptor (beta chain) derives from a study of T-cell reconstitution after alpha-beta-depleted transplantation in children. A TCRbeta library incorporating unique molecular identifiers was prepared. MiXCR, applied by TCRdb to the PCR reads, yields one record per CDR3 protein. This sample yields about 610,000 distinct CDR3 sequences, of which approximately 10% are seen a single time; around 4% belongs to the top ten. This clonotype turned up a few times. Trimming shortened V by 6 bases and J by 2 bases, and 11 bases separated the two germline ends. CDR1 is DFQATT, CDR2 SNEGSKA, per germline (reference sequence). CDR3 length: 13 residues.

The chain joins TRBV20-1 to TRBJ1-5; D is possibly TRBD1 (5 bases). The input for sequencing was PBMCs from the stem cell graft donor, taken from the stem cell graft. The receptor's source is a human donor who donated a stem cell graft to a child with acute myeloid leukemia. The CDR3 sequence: CSARDPGNQPQHF. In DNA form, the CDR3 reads TGCAGTGCAAGGGACCCGGGCAATCAGCCCCAGCATTTT.